The T cell receptor (beta chain) described here comes from a study of shared clonotypes between healthy human individuals. Background on the study: CD4 naive and memory got three plates each, CD8 naive two, CD8 memory one.

Trimming shortened V by 5 bases and J by 1 base, and 15 bases separated the two germline ends. This CDR3 has 15 residues. CDR1 SGHTA and CDR2 FQGNSA come from the germline V gene. Study outcomes and limitations: Shared across several donors were roughly 4.8% of the naive CD4 clonotypes.

Regarding this clone: The antigen is undetermined. Additional DNA sequences in this sample encode the identical CDR3.

Sequencing used immunoSEQ multiplex PCR; TCRdb keeps in-frame clones, though not all of them. The sample shows roughly 2.5 million clones, approximately 94% of them seen only once. Sequencing was performed on naive CD4+ T cells sorted from blood. Subset noted: CD45RA+ positively selected. This sequence originates from a man aged 18 to 35 in good health. The chain recombines TRBV7-2 with TRBJ2-7; perhaps TRBD2 as D (7 bases). CDR3 loop: CASSTAGARSYEQYF. The CDR3 DNA reads as TGTGCCAGCAGCACCGCGGGGGCCCGATCCTACGAGCAGTACTTC.